This T cell receptor (beta chain) was sequenced for a study of shared T cell receptors in the human thymus. The table came from immunoSEQ multiplex PCR; TCRdb's copy has only in-frame clones and leaves some out. Altogether around 340,000 clones are present, approximately 95% being singletons, with the ten largest covering about 0.02%. This CDR3 is built from 15 residues. Trimming took 2 bases from V and 7 from J; bases not matched to a gene: 5. Germline CDR1 reads SGHTA; CDR2 reads FQGNSA. This chain uses TRBV7-2 with TRBJ2-1; 10 bases are shared with TRBD2. The source is a human donor. The sequencing input was thymocytes. CDR3 amino acids: CASSLRLAGVNEQFF. In nucleotides, the CDR3 is TGTGCCAGCAGCTTACGTCTAGCGGGAGTAAATGAGCAGTTCTTC.